Listed here are 20 T cell receptor beta chains from one sample, sequenced in a study of cytomegalovirus exposure and HLA in healthy donors. With 60 Vbeta and 13 Jbeta primers, the PCR was carried out. Assay: immunoSEQ multiplex PCR; the TCRdb copy retains only in-frame clones and omits some. The sample contains about 210,000 clones, 75% to 90% of which appear only once. Source material: PBMCs. The source is a boy aged 2 to 10 in good health and CMV-seronegative.

As to this clone: This specimen includes other DNA sequences encoding the same CDR3. The genes are TRBV29-1 and TRBJ2-1, with 14 bases fitting TRBD2. CDR1 SQVTM and CDR2 ANQGSEA come from the germline V gene. The CDR3 spans 17 residues. The junction had 3 bases not matched to a gene; V was cut back by 1 base and J by 1 base. The CDR3 sequence: CSVEGLAGGSSYNEQFF. The CDR3 nucleotides are TGCAGCGTTGAAGGACTAGCGGGAGGGTCTTCCTACAATGAGCAGTTCTTC.

The chain couples TRBV7-5 to TRBJ2-5; the DNA was not compared with TRBD2, the D call given in the table. TRBV7-5 is assigned pseudogene status. CDR3 length: 16 amino acids. The CDR3 DNA reads as TGTGTCAGAAAACGGTCCGGGGGGGAATGGGAAGAGACCCAGTACTTC. This gives the protein CVRKRSGGEWEETQYF.

This chain uses TRBV4-1 with TRBJ1-5, with D unclear. The V gene lost 0 bases and the J gene lost 4 bases, with 10 bases spanning the gap. The CDR3 totals 15 residues. CDR1 MGHRA and CDR2 YSYEKL come from the germline V gene. CDR3 coding DNA: TGCGCCAGCAGCCAAGATTTGGCAGTTAATCAGCCCCAGCATTTT. Its protein product is CASSQDLAVNQPQHF.

V and J are TRBV19 and TRBJ1-5; D is undetermined. V lost 5 bases and J lost 7, with 6 bases in between. This CDR3 has 11 amino acids. Germline loops: CDR1 LNHDA, CDR2 SQIVND (reference sequence). As DNA, the CDR3 is TGTGCCAGTAGTCCGGGGCAGCCCCAGCATTTT. It encodes CASSPGQPQHF.

J is TRBJ1-6 and V is TRBV6-4, with D possibly TRBD1 on 5 matching bases. The V gene's germline CDR1 is MRHNA and CDR2 SNTAGT. The CDR3 is 14 residues long. V was clipped by 4 bases and J by 5 bases, with 9 bases between them. In DNA form, the CDR3 reads TGTGCCAGCAGTGTTGGGGGGGATAATTCACCCCTCCACTTT. Amino acid sequence: CASSVGGDNSPLHF.

The rearrangement joins TRBV2 to TRBJ1-6; TRBD1 aligns across 8 bases. The CDR3 extends over 15 amino acids. V lost 1 base, J lost 8 bases, and 4 bases stayed unmatched. Germline V gene lookup returns CDR1 SNHLY and CDR2 FYNNEI. This CDR3 is CASSEDIRGHSPLHF. CDR3 coding DNA: TGTGCCAGCAGTGAAGATATCAGGGGGCATTCACCCCTCCACTTT.

V gene TRBV5-1 combines with J gene TRBJ1-1; D remains unclear. Germline values: CDR1 SGHRS, CDR2 YFSETQ. The CDR3 spans 14 residues. Trimming took 1 base from V and 4 from J, leaving 11 bases between them. This CDR3 reads CASSLFEGGTEAFF. CDR3 nucleotides: TGCGCCAGCAGCTTGTTCGAAGGAGGCACTGAAGCTTTCTTT.

This chain's CDR3 is CATSAGFSYTF. CDR3 DNA sequence: TGTGCCACCAGCGCAGGCTTCAGCTACACCTTC. The gene calls are TRBV15 and TRBJ1-2; D not certain. The CDR3 runs 11 residues. V lost 5 bases and J 9 bases, leaving 10 bases between the germline ends. In germline, CDR1 is LNHNV, CDR2 YYDKDF (reference sequence).

The CDR3 bases are TGCGCCAGCAGGCCAAGACTAGGTAGCACAGATACGCAGTATTTT. It translates to CASRPRLGSTDTQYF. The gene calls are TRBV5-1 and TRBJ2-3; the D gene is possibly TRBD2 (6 bases). This CDR3 has 15 residues. Germline CDR1 SGHRS, CDR2 YFSETQ. V shed 5 bases and J shed 0 bases, with 13 bases lying between them.

This clone was counted once. The chain couples TRBV30 to TRBJ2-2; D not certain. This CDR3 is 12 amino acids long. V lost 1 base to trimming and J lost 2 bases, with 2 bases between them. Germline values: CDR1 GTSNPN, CDR2 SVGIG (reference sequence). The CDR3 bases are TGTGCCTGGAGTGCAAACACCGGGGAGCTGTTTTTT. This encodes CAWSANTGELFF.

The V call is TRBV19, the J call TRBJ1-1; no clear D. This CDR3 has 14 amino acids. Germline CDR1 is LNHDA and CDR2 is SQIVND (reference sequence). V was shortened by 1 base and J by 0 bases, with 6 bases between the two germline ends. This CDR3 reads CASSIVQMNTEAFF. The CDR3 coding sequence is TGTGCCAGTAGTATAGTACAGATGAACACTGAAGCTTTCTTT. The complete variable domain, with remaining parts taken from reference TRBV19 and TRBJ1-1, reads DGGITQSPKYLFRKEGQNVTLSCEQNLNHDAMYWYRQDPGQGLRLIYYSQIVNDFQKGDIAEGYSVSREKKESFPLTVTSAQKNPTAFYLCASSIVQMNTEAFFGQGTRLTVV.

CDR3 sequence (DNA): TGTGCCAGCAGCACTGACAGGGGGAAAGGAGGTAATGAAAAACTGTTTTTT. Amino acid sequence: CASSTDRGKGGNEKLFF. This chain connects TRBV28 to TRBJ1-4, with 9 bases identical to TRBD1. This CDR3 contains 17 residues. The germline gives CDR1 MDHEN, CDR2 SYDVKM. The V segment lost 6 bases and the J segment 4 bases; nucleotides outside the gene matches: 12.

The chain couples TRBV9 to TRBJ2-1; 11 bases align to TRBD2. J gave up 10 bases and V 0 bases, and 12 bases lay outside the gene matches. Looked up from germline, CDR1 is SGDLS and CDR2 is YYNGEE. The length of the CDR3 is 17 residues. The CDR3 loop reads CASSVGELAGELGEQFF. The CDR3 region has the DNA TGTGCCAGCAGCGTAGGGGAACTAGCGGGAGAGTTAGGGGAGCAGTTCTTC.

This rearrangement joins TRBV15 to TRBJ1-5; possible D gene TRBD1, 6 bases. CDR1 and CDR2 (germline): LNHNV, YYDKDF (reference sequence). V was cut by 2 bases and J by 1 base, with 9 bases left in between. This CDR3 is 15 amino acids long. CDR3 protein: CATSRPTGSNQPQHF. CDR3 nucleotide sequence: TGTGCCACCAGCAGACCTACAGGGAGCAATCAGCCCCAGCATTTT.

The V gene is TRBV27, the J gene TRBJ1-2, with no clear D. V was shortened by 2 bases and J by 3 bases, with 13 bases between the two germline ends. Germline V gene lookup returns CDR1 MNHEY and CDR2 SMNVEV (reference sequence). This CDR3 is 15 amino acids long. Here the CDR3 reads CASSLREDGDYGYTF. Written as DNA, the CDR3 is TGTGCCAGCAGTTTACGGGAGGATGGGGACTATGGCTACACCTTC.

V is TRBV11-3 and J is TRBJ2-5; 7 bases align to TRBD1. The germline V gene has CDR1 SGHNT and CDR2 YENEEA. The CDR3 totals 14 residues. Trimming removed 4 bases from V and 2 bases from J; junction bases left unmatched: 4. This CDR3 is CASSSRQGQETQYF. Written as DNA, the CDR3 is TGTGCCAGCAGCTCCAGACAGGGACAAGAGACCCAGTACTTC.

This chain connects TRBV19 to TRBJ1-6; possibly TRBD1 for D (6 bases). V lost 3 bases, J lost 6 bases, and 12 bases lay in between. The CDR3 is 15 residues long. The V gene's germline CDR1 is LNHDA and CDR2 SQIVND (reference sequence). The CDR3 spells CASSIPTGINSPLHF. The CDR3 nucleotides are TGTGCCAGTAGTATCCCGACAGGAATTAATTCACCCCTCCACTTT.

The chain links TRBV7-9 to TRBJ2-1; the D gene is possibly TRBD2 (6 bases). This CDR3 comprises 13 residues. Germline CDR1 and CDR2: SEHNR and FQNEAQ (reference sequence). V lost 5 bases and J 7 bases, leaving 12 bases between the germline ends. The DNA for the CDR3 is TGTGCCAGCAGCCCAGGAGGGAGGAATGAGCAGTTCTTC. Translated, it gives CASSPGGRNEQFF.

J is TRBJ1-2 and V is TRBV4-1; D gene ambiguous. The CDR3 consists of 13 residues. V lost 4 bases and J 3 bases, leaving 9 bases between the germline ends. Germline values: CDR1 MGHRA, CDR2 YSYEKL. CDR3 region: CASSLDWDYGYTF. CDR3 bases: TGCGCCAGCAGCCTTGACTGGGACTATGGCTACACCTTC.

The chain has TRBV23-1 and TRBJ1-5; TRBD1 matches at 7 bases. TRBV23-1 is flagged as an ORF with uncertain function. The CDR3 length is 16 residues. V lost 0 bases, J lost 5 bases, and 7 bases stayed unmatched. The CDR3 is CASSQSTDRAHQPQHF. CDR3 nucleotides: TGCGCCAGCAGTCAATCGACCGACAGGGCCCATCAGCCCCAGCATTTT.